This TCR beta chain was identified during a study of T cell repertoires in cytomegalovirus infection. The CDR3 covers 13 residues. V lost 3 bases and J lost 4, with 9 bases in between. TCRdb used MiXCR to reprocess the reads, holding one entry per CDR3 protein. The sample gives fewer than 550,000 distinct CDR3 sequences, approximately 25% of which show up once; roughly 13% is in the top ten. This clonotype occurred a few times. What was sequenced was PBMCs. This sequence was found in a human donor in good health (CMV status not recorded). Some clones in this sample may be carry-over from other donors' samples. The V call is TRBV12-3 or TRBV12-4, the J call TRBJ2-5, with D uncertain. The CDR3, as DNA: TGTGCCAGCAGTTTCAGCGAGTCAGAGACCCAGTACTTC. Its protein is CASSFSESETQYF.